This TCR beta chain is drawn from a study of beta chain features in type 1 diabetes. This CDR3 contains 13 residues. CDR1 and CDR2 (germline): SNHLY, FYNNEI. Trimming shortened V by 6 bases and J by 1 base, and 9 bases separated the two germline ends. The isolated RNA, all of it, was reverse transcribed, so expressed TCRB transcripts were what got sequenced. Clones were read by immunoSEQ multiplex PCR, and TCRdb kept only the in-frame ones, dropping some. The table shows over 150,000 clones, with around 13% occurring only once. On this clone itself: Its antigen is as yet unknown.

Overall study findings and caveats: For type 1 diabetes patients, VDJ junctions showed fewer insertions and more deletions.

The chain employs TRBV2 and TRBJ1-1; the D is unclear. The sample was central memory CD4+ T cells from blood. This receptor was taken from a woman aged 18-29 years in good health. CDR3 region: CASSKSWNTEAFF. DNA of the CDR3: TGTGCCAGCAGCAAGAGCTGGAACACTGAAGCTTTCTTT.